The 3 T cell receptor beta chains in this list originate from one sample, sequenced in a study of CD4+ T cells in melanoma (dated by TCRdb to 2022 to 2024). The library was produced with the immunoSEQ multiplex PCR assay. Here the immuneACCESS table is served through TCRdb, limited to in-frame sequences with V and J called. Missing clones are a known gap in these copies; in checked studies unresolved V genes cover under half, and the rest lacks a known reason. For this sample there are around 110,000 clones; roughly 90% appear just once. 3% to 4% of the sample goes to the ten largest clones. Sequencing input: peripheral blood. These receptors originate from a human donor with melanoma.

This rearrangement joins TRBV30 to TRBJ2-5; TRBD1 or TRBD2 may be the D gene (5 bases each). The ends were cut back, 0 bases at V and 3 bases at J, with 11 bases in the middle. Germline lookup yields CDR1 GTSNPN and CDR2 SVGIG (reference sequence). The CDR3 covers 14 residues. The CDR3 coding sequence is TGTGCCTGGAGTGTACGGGGCAGTAAAGAGACCCAGTACTTC. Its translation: CAWSVRGSKETQYF.

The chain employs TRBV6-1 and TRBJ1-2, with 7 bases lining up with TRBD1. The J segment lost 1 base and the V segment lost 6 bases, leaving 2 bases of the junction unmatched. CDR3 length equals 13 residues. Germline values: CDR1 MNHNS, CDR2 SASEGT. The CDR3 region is CASRGTVNYGYTF. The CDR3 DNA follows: TGTGCCAGCAGGGGGACAGTTAACTATGGCTACACCTTC.

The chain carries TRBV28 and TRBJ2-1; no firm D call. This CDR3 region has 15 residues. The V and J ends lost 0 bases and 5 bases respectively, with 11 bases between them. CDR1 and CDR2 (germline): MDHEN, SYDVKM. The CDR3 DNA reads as TGTGCCAGCAGTTTATGGGGGAACCAAAACAATGAGCAGTTCTTC. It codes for CASSLWGNQNNEQFF. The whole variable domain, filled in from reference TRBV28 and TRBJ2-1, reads DVKVTQSSRYLVKRTGEKVFLECVQDMDHENMFWYRQDPGLGLRLIYFSYDVKMKEKGDIPEGYSVSREKKERFSLILESASTNQTSMYLCASSLWGNQNNEQFFGPGTRLTVL.